The source of this T cell receptor (beta chain) is a study of shared clonotypes between healthy human individuals (dated by TCRdb to the early 2020s). Turning to the overall study: A couple of women and three men aged 18 to 49 years were included in the cohort. To estimate repertoire size and how much clonotype sharing occurs between individuals, the study deeply sequenced the blood TCR repertoires of several healthy adults. Per donor, leukapheresis produced somewhere between about 0.9 and 9 billion PBMCs. For each donor, CD4 naive and CD4 memory were each given three plates, CD8 naive was given two plates, and CD8 memory was given one plate. Libraries were prepared and TCR repertoires were sequenced by different laboratories using diverse techniques, in order to increase sequencing depth and limit assay-specific biases.

Overall study results and their limits: Pairwise subsampling led to the expectation that sequencing depth would affect the degree of clonotype sharing among donors. The small number of donors limited the genetic and exposure-history diversity represented. Larger estimated clonotype richness was generally found for naive subsets than for memory subsets. Incomplete sequencing was indicated by rarefaction of sorted-subset datasets, despite the large sequencing depth. Higher generation probabilities were observed for clonotypes shared by all four sorted-subset donors than for non-shared clonotypes. Sharing across four donors was observed for approximately 4.6% of naive CD4, over 3% of naive CD8, 2% to 2.5% of memory CD4, and around 0.4% of memory CD8 clonotypes. Sampling was restricted to blood, and TCR repertoires in tissue are likely to differ from TCR repertoires in blood.

Inclusive of the bounding cysteine and phenylalanine, the CDR3 is 13 residues long. Only CDR3 DNA remains: 39 bases, in frame from the first base. V is cut by 2 bases and J by 0 bases, and the space between the germline ends is 4 bases. Based on the germline V gene, the CDR1 and CDR2 sequences are SGHNT and YENEEA. Using the deep immunoSEQ assay, multiplex PCR amplified TCR CDR3 regions from genomic DNA. For each cell subset, the extracted genomic DNA was distributed evenly across all wells of several immunoSEQ 96-well plates, and each plate served as one replicate. For sorted subsets, roughly 200 ng of genomic DNA, equivalent to around 30,000 T cell genomes, went into each replicate PCR. Purified libraries were quantified with a Qubit 3.0 fluorometer, sized on a Bioanalyzer 2100, and re-quantified with the KAPA Library Quantification kit. A separate single-read 150-cycle Illumina NextSeq 550 flow cell was used to sequence each immunoSEQ 96-well plate. As for the original processing: Because only junctional sequences without quality scores were contained in the immunoSEQ output, filtering matching that applied to full-length reads could not be performed. Sequences were annotated with PyIR, a Python wrapper for IgBLAST v1.9, and V/J genes and CDR3 were assigned using IMGT germline references. Reads with weak V/J assignments (E-value above 1e-6), missing CDR3, stop codons, out-of-frame junctions, or ambiguous translated residues were removed. V3J clonotypes were defined as sequences sharing the same inferred V gene, J gene, and CDR3 amino acid sequence. Percentage overlap between repertoires was calculated by dividing the number of shared unique clonotypes by the size of the smaller repertoire. Repertoire richness was assessed with RTK rarefaction, the Chao1 estimator, and Recon v2.1 estimates of unobserved clonotypes. Generation probabilities were computed with OLGA for all TCRbeta clonotypes obtained by the gDNA method from four donors. Imported from immuneACCESS, the table was reduced by TCRdb to in-frame sequences with V and J called. These copies leave out some clones; in studies compared against another copy, an unresolved V gene accounts for under half, and the cause of the remainder is not known. From that table come the V and J calls and clone size; the DNA was used to work out D and trimming. The table for this sample lists roughly 700,000 clones; over 65% of them were counted only once. The ten largest clones capture 1.5% to 2% of the sample.

The donors were healthy, HIV-negative adults with no recently reported acute infections or vaccinations. Only Caucasian adults living in Nashville, Tennessee, USA were represented among the donors. CD4+ T cells were enriched by magnetic negative selection; naive cells were then positively selected on CD45RA, and the negative fraction formed the memory subset. Blood was collected by leukapheresis, and PBMCs were isolated by Ficoll-Histopaque density gradient centrifugation and then cryopreserved in liquid nitrogen vapor phase. Analytical flow cytometry was used to check the purity and quantity of every magnetically sorted T cell population. Genomic DNA was isolated from every sorted fraction and measured by UV absorbance on a Nanodrop 2000c. Notes on this clone: Its antigen has not been determined. No much larger clonotype is one base removed from it; base qualities were not supplied.

Rearrangement joined TRBV11-3 to TRBJ1-1, with no reliable assignment of the D segment. The clonotype comes from a woman in her thirties in good health. The sequencing input was memory CD4+ T cells sorted from blood. Explained via the paper, the cell subset or site label denotes: CD45RA-negative fraction. The CDR3 in this case is CASSLQVNTEAFF. Read as DNA, the sequence is TGTGCCAGCAGCTTACAAGTGAACACTGAAGCTTTCTTT. The CDR3, completed at both ends by the reference TRBV11-3 and TRBJ1-1 genes, gives the full variable domain EAGVVQSPRYKIIEKKQPVAFWCNPISGHNTLYWYLQNLGQGPELLIRYENEEAVDDSQLPKDRFSAERLKGVDSTLKIQPAELGDSAVYLCASSLQVNTEAFFGQGTRLTVV.